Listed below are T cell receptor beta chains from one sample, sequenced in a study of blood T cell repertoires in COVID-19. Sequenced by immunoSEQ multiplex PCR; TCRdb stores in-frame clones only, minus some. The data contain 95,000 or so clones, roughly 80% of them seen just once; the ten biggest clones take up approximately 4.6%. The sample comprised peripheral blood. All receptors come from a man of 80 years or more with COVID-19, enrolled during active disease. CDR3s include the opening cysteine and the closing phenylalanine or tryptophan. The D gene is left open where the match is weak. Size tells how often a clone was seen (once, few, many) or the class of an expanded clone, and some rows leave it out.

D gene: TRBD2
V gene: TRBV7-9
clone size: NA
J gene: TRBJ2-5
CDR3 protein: CASSPGVLAGDETQYF
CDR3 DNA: TGTGCCAGCAGCCCAGGGGTACTAGCGGGGGACGAGACCCAGTACTTC

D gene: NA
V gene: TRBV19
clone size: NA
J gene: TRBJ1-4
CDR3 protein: CASSSPGSTNEKLFF
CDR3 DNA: TGTGCCAGTAGTAGTCCGGGATCAACTAATGAAAAACTGTTTTTT

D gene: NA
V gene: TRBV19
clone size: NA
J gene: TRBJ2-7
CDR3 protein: CASSITGPRSYEQYF
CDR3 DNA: TGTGCCAGTAGTATAACAGGACCCCGATCCTACGAGCAGTACTTC

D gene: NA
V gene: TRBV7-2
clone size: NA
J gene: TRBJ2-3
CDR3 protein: CASSVRAPRGSTDTQYF
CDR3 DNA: TGTGCCAGCAGCGTTAGGGCCCCGCGGGGCAGCACAGATACGCAGTATTTT

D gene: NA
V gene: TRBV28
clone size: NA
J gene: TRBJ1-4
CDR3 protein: CASRLRGGREKLFF
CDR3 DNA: TGTGCCAGCAGGCTGCGGGGGGGAAGGGAAAAACTGTTTTTT

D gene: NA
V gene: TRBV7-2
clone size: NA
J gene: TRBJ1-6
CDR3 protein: CASSWDAGGYSSYNSPLHF
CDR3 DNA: TGTGCCAGCAGCTGGGACGCCGGGGGGTATAGCTCCTATAATTCACCCCTCCACTTT

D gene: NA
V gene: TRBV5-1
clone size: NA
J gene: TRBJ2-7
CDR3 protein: CASSLTATYEQYF
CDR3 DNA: TGCGCCAGCAGCTTGACAGCCACCTACGAGCAGTACTTC

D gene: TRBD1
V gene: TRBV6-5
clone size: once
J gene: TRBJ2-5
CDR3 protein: CASRGQIQETQYF
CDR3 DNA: TGTGCCAGCAGGGGACAGATCCAAGAGACCCAGTACTTC

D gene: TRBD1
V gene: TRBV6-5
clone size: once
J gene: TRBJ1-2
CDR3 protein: CASSYSRGQDGYTF
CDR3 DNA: TGTGCCAGCAGTTACTCAAGGGGGCAGGATGGCTACACCTTC

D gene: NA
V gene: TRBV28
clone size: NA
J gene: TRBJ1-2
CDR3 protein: CASSLTGFIGYTF
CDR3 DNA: TGTGCCAGCAGTTTGACAGGATTTATCGGCTACACCTTC

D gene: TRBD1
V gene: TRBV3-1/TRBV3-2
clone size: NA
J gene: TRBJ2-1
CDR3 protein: CASSPVTGGTPISTKRYNEQFF
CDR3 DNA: TGTGCCAGCAGCCCTGTGACAGGGGGTACACCCATATCCACTAAACGTTACAATGAGCAGTTCTTC

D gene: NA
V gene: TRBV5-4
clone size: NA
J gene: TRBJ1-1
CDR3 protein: CASSSSTQGSVTEAFF
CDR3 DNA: TGTGCCAGCAGCTCGTCAACACAGGGTTCGGTCACTGAAGCTTTCTTT

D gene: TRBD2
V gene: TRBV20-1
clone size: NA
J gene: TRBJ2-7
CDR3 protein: CSASGATAGGYEQYF
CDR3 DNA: TGCAGTGCTAGTGGCGCTACGGCGGGGGGGTACGAGCAGTACTTC

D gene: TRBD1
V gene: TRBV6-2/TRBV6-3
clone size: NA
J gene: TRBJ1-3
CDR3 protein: CASSRTGSGNTIYF
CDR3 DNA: TGTGCCAGCAGCCGGACAGGGTCTGGAAACACCATATATTTT

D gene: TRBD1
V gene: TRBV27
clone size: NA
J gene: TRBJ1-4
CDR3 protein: CASRSYRGRSEKLFF
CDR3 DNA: TGTGCCAGCCGATCATACAGGGGGCGGTCTGAAAAACTGTTTTTT

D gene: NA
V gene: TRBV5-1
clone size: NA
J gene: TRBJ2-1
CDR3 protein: CASSLAGVGSYNEQFF
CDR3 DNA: TGCGCCAGCAGCTTGGCCGGGGTTGGCTCCTACAATGAGCAGTTCTTC

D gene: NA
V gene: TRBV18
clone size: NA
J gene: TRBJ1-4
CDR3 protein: CASSPLRYGDSREKLFF
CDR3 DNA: TGTGCCAGCTCACCACTTCGCTACGGGGATTCGCGTGAAAAACTGTTTTTT

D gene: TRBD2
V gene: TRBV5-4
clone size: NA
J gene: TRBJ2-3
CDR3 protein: CASSQNSGRRSDTQYF
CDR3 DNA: TGTGCCAGCAGCCAGAATAGCGGGAGAAGATCAGATACGCAGTATTTT

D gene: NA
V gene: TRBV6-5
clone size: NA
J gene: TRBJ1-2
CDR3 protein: CASSPDGNYGYTF
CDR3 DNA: TGTGCCAGCAGCCCCGACGGGAACTATGGCTACACCTTC

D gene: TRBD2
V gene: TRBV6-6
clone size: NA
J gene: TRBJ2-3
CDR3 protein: CASSYSPSGGEYF
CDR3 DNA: TGTGCCAGCAGTTACTCCCCCTCCGGGGGGGAGTATTTT

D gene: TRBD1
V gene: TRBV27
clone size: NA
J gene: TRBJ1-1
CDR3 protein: CASSRGTAEAFF
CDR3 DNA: TGTGCCAGCAGTCGGGGGACAGCTGAAGCTTTCTTT

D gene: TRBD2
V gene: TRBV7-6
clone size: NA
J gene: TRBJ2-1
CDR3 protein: CASSLVPAGGLNEQFF
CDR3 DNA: TGTGCCAGCAGCTTAGTACCAGCGGGGGGCCTCAATGAGCAGTTCTTC

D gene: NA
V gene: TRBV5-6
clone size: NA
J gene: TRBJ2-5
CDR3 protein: CASSLRGSTEQETQYF
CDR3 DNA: TGTGCCAGCAGCTTGCGGGGTAGCACAGAACAAGAGACCCAGTACTTC

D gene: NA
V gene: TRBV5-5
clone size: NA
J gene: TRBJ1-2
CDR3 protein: CASSLTGEITYGYTF
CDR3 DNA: TGTGCCAGCAGCTTGACCGGGGAAATTACCTATGGCTACACCTTC

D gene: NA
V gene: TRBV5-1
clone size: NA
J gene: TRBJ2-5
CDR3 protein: CASSLRSGYRETQYF
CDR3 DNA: TGCGCCAGCAGCTTGCGGTCAGGGTATCGGGAGACCCAGTACTTC

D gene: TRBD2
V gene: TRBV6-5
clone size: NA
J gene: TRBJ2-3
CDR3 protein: CASGSGRFDTQYF
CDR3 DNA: TGTGCCAGCGGGAGCGGGAGGTTCGATACGCAGTATTTT

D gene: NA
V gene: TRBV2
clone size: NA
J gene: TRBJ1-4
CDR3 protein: CASSEGRDWLNEKLFF
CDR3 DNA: TGTGCCAGCAGTGAAGGAAGGGACTGGCTTAATGAAAAACTGTTTTTT

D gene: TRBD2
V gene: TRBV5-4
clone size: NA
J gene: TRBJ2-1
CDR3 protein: CASSLELAVSYNEQFF
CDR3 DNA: TGTGCCAGCAGCTTGGAGCTAGCGGTCTCCTACAATGAGCAGTTCTTC

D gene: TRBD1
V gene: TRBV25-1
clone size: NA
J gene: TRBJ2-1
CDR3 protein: CASSAYIRGLPNNEQFF
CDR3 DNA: TGTGCCAGCAGTGCATATATCAGGGGGCTGCCCAACAATGAGCAGTTCTTC

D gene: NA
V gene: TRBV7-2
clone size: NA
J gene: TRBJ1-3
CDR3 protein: CASALLNSGNTIYF
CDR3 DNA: TGTGCCAGCGCCCTACTCAACTCTGGAAACACCATATATTTT

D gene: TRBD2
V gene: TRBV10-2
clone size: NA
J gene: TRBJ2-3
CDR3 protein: CASTVAGGPDTQYF
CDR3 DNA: TGCGCCAGCACCGTAGCGGGAGGCCCAGATACGCAGTATTTT

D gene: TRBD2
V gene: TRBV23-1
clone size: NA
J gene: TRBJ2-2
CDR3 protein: CASSPGTSGHTGELFF
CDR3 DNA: TGCGCCAGCAGTCCCGGGACTAGCGGGCATACCGGGGAGCTGTTTTTT

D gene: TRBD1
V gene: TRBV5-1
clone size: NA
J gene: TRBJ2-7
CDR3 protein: CASGASLDRGRQYF
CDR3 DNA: TGCGCCAGCGGTGCCTCACTCGACAGGGGTCGGCAGTACTTC

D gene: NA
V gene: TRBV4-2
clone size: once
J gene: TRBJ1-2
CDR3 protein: CASSPTDRTNYGYTF
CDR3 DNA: TGTGCCAGCAGCCCGACAGATAGGACTAACTATGGCTACACCTTC

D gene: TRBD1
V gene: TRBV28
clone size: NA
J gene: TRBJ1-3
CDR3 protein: CASSLPDRGNTIYF
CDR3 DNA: TGTGCCAGCAGTTTACCCGACAGGGGTAACACCATATATTTT

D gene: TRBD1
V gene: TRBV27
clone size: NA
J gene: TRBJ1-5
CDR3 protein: CASSNRGPGFGNQPQHF
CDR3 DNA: TGTGCCAGCAGTAACAGGGGCCCCGGTTTCGGGAATCAGCCCCAGCATTTT

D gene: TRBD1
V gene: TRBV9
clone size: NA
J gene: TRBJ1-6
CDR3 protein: CASSPDTGGVSPLHF
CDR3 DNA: TGTGCCAGCAGCCCCGATACAGGGGGAGTTTCACCCCTCCACTTT

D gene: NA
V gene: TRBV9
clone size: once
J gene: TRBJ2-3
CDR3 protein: CASSVAGAGAGTQYF
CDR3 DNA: TGTGCCAGCAGCGTAGCTGGGGCAGGGGCCGGTACGCAGTATTTT

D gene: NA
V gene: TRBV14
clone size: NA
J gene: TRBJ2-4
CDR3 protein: CASSQGRGRAEAKNIQYF
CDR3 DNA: TGTGCCAGCAGCCAAGGGAGAGGGAGAGCCGAGGCCAAAAACATTCAGTACTTC

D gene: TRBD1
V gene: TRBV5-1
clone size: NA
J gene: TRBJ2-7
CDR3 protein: CASSLDHRGPGNEQYF
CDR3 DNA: TGCGCCAGCAGCTTGGATCACAGGGGGCCCGGGAACGAGCAGTACTTC

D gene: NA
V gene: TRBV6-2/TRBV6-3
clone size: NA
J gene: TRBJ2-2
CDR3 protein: CASSALGVGELFF
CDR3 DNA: TGTGCCAGCAGTGCCTTAGGGGTCGGGGAGCTGTTTTTT

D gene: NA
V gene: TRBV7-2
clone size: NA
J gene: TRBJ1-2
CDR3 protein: CASSLGSVGYTF
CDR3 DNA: TGTGCCAGCAGCTTAGGATCGGTCGGCTACACCTTC

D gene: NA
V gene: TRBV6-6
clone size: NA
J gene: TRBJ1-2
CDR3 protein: CASTLDRYGYTF
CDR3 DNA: TGTGCCAGCACCCTGGACAGATACGGCTACACCTTC

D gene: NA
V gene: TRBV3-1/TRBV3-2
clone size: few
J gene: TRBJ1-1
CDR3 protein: CASRAEPNTEAFF
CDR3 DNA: TGTGCCAGCAGAGCCGAGCCGAACACTGAAGCTTTCTTT

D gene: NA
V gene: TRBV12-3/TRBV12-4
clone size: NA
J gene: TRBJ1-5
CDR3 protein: CASSLQANQPQHF
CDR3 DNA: TGTGCCAGCAGTTTACAGGCTAATCAGCCCCAGCATTTT

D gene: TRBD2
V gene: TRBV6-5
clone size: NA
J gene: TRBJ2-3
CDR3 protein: CASSDSSGGVDTQYF
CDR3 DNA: TGTGCCAGCAGTGACTCTAGCGGGGGGGTGGATACGCAGTATTTT

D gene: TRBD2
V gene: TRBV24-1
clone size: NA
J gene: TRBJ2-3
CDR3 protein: CATSEPAGVPGTQYF
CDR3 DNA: TGTGCCACCAGTGAGCCAGCGGGAGTACCCGGGACGCAGTATTTT

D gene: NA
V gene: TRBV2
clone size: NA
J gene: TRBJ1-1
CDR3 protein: CAQGNTEAFF
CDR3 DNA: TGTGCCCAGGGTAACACTGAAGCTTTCTTT

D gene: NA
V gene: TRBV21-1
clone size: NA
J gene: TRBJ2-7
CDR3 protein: CASSKARQGPYEQYF
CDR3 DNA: TGTGCCAGCAGCAAAGCTAGGCAGGGCCCCTACGAGCAGTACTTC

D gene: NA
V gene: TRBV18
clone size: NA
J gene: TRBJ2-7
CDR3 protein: CASSELPWGVDLYEQYF
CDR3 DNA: TGTGCCAGCTCCGAACTCCCCTGGGGCGTAGATCTCTACGAGCAGTACTTC

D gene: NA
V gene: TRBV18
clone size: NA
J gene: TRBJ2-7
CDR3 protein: CASSPQSEQYF
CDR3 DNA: TGTGCCAGCTCACCACAGAGCGAGCAGTACTTC

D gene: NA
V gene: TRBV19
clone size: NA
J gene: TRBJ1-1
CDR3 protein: CASSRPLIWANTEAFF
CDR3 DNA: TGTGCCAGTAGTAGGCCTCTGATTTGGGCGAACACTGAAGCTTTCTTT

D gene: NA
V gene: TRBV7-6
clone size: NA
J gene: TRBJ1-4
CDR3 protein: CASSLDTGNRANEKLFF
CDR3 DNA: TGTGCCAGCAGCTTAGATACAGGGAACAGGGCTAATGAAAAACTGTTTTTT